Below, 4 T cell receptor beta chains from the same sample are listed, as sequenced in a study of response to subunit inactivated influenza vaccine. TCRdb re-called the RT-PCR reads with MiXCR, one entry per CDR3 protein. Of hundreds of thousands of distinct CDR3 sequences listed, more than 15% are singletons. Sequenced here: PBMCs from blood, sampled approximately 12 days after vaccination. These receptors all stem from a man aged 50 to 60 who received an inactivated influenza vaccine.

This rearrangement joins TRBV20-1 to TRBJ1-5, with D uncertain. Germline CDR1 and CDR2: DFQATT and SNEGSKA (reference sequence). Trimming took 3 bases from V and 0 from J, leaving 18 bases between them. This CDR3 is 17 amino acids long. CDR3 in DNA: TGCAGTGCTAGGCCTGCTGGCAGGACTTATAGCAATCAGCCCCAGCATTTT. It yields the protein CSARPAGRTYSNQPQHF.

This clonotype was detected only a few times. J is TRBJ2-7 and V is TRBV28; 7 bases are a match to TRBD2. CDR3 length: 16 amino acids. V lost 5 bases, J lost 0 bases, and 10 bases stayed unmatched. CDR1 and CDR2 from the germline V gene are MDHEN and SYDVKM. The chain's CDR3 is CASSNRLAMSSYEQYF. The CDR3 nucleotides read TGTGCCAGCAGTAATAGACTAGCTATGAGCTCCTACGAGCAGTACTTC.

The V and J genes are TRBV5-5 and TRBJ2-5; tentative D call: TRBD1 (6 bases). V was clipped by 3 bases and J by 5 bases, with 20 bases between them. CDR3 length equals 16 residues. Germline lookup yields CDR1 SGHKS and CDR2 YYEKEE (reference sequence). CDR3 loop: CASSSIQGILVETQYF. The DNA for the CDR3 is TGTGCCAGCAGCTCGATCCAGGGGATTTTAGTGGAGACCCAGTACTTC. Supplemented by reference TRBV5-5 and TRBJ2-5, the full variable domain reads DAGVTQSPTHLIKTRGQQVTLRCSPISGHKSVSWYQQVLGQGPQFIFQYYEKEERGRGNFPDRFSARQFPNYSSELNVNALLLGDSALYLCASSSIQGILVETQYFGPGTRLLVL.

This clonotype came up a few times. This sequence joins TRBV29-1 and TRBJ2-3; 7 bases align to TRBD2. With V trimmed by 6 bases and J by 2 bases, 23 bases remained unmatched. CDR1 SQVTM and CDR2 ANQGSEA come from the germline V gene. The CDR3 is made up of 19 amino acids. The CDR3 bases are TGCAGCGTGGCCGATTGGCGCCGGACTAGTTTCGGTTACACAGATACGCAGTATTTT. Translation gives CSVADWRRTSFGYTDTQYF.